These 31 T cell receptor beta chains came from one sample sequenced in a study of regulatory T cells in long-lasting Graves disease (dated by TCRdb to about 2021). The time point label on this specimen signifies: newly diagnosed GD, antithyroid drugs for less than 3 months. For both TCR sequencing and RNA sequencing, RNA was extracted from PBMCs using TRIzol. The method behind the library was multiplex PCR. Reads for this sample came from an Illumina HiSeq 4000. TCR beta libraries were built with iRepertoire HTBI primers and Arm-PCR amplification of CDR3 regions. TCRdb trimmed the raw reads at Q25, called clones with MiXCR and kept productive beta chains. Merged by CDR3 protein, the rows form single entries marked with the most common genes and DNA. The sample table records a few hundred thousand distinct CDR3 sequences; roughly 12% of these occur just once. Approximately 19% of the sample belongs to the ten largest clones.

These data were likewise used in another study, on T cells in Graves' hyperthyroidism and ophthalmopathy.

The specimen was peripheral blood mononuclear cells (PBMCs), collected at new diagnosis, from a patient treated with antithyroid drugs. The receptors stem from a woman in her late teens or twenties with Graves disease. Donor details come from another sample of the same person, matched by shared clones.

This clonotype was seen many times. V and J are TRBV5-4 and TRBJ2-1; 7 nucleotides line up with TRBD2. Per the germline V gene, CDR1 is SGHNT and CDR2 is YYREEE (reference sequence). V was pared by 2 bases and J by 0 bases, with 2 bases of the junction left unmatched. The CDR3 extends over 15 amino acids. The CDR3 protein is CASSFLADSYNEQFF. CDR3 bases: TGTGCCAGCAGCTTTCTAGCGGACTCCTACAATGAGCAGTTCTTC.

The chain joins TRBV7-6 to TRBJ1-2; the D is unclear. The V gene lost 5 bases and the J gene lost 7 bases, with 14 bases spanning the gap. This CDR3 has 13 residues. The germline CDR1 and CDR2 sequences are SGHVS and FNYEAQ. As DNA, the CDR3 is TGTGCCAGCAGCAAAGTGCTCTTTACTGGCTACACCTTC. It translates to CASSKVLFTGYTF.

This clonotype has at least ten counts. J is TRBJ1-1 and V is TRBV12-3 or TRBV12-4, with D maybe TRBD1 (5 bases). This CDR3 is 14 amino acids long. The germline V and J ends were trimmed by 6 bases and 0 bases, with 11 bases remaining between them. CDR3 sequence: CASSSGLLNTEAFF. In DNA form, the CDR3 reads TGTGCCAGCAGCTCGGGACTGCTGAACACTGAAGCTTTCTTT.

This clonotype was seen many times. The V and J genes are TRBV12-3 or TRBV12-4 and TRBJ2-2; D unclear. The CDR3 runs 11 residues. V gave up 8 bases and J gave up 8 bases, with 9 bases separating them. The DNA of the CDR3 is TGTGCCAGCCGCCTTGGTGGGGAGCTGTTTTTT. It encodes CASRLGGELFF.

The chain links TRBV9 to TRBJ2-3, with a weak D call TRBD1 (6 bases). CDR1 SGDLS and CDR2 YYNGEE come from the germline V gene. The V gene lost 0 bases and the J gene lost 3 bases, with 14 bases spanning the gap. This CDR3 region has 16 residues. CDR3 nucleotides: TGTGCCAGCAGCGTAGTGGGGGCGCAAAGTACAGATACGCAGTATTTT. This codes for CASSVVGAQSTDTQYF.

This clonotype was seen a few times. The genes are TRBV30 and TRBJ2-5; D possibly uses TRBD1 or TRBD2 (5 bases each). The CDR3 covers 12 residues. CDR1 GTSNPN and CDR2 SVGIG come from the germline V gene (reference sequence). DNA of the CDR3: TGTGCTCATGGACGAGGGGAAGAGACCCAGTACTTC. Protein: CAHGRGEETQYF.

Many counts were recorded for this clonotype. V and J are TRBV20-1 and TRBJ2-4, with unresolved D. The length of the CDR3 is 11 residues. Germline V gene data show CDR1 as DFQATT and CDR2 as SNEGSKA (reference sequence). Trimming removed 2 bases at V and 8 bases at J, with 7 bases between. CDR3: CSARFLYIQYF. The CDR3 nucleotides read TGCAGTGCTAGATTCCTTTACATTCAGTACTTC.

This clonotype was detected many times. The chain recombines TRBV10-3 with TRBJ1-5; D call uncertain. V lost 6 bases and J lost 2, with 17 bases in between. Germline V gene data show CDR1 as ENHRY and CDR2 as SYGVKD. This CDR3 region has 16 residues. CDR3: CAIRAGEGGGNQPQHF. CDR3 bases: TGTGCCATCAGGGCCGGTGAGGGAGGTGGCAATCAGCCCCAGCATTTT.

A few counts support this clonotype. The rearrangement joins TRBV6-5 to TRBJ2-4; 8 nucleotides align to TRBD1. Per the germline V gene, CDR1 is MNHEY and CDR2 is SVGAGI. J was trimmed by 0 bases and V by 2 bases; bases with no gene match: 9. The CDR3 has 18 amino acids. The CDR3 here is CASSYGGLTGVAKNIQYF. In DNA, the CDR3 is TGTGCCAGCAGTTACGGGGGATTGACAGGGGTAGCCAAAAACATTCAGTACTTC.

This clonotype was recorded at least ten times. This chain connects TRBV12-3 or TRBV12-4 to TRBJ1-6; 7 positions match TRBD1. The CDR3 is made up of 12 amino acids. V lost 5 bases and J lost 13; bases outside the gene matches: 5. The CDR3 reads CASSLKGGPLHF. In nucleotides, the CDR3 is TGTGCCAGCAGTCTTAAAGGGGGCCCCCTCCACTTT.

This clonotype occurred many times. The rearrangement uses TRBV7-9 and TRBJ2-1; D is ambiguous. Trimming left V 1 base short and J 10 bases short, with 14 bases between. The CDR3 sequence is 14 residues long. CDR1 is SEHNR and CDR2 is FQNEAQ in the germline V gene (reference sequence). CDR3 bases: TGTGCCAGCAGCTTAGAACCCCCGAGCGACGAGCAGTTCTTC. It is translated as CASSLEPPSDEQFF.

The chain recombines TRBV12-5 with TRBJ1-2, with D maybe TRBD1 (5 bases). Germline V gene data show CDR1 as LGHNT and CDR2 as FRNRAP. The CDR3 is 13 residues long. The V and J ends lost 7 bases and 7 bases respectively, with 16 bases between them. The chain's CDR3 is CASAFGQGGGYTF. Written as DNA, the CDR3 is TGTGCTAGTGCATTCGGGCAGGGAGGTGGCTACACCTTC.

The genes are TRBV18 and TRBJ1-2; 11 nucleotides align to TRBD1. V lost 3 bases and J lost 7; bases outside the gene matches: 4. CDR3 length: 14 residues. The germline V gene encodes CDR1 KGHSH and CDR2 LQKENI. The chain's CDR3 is CASSPPGTGGGYTF. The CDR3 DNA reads TGTGCCAGCTCACCGCCCGGGACAGGGGGTGGCTACACCTTC.

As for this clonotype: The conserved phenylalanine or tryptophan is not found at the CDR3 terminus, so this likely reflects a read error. The CDR3 coding sequence is TGTGCCAGTAGTATATTGGGCAGCTTTAACTATGGCTACACCTCC. Translation gives CASSILGSFNYGYTS. The chain links TRBV19 to TRBJ1-2; unclear D gene. Germline lookup yields CDR1 LNHDA and CDR2 SQIVND (reference sequence). The CDR3 is 15 amino acids. V was shortened by 2 bases and J by 1 base, with 11 bases between the two germline ends.

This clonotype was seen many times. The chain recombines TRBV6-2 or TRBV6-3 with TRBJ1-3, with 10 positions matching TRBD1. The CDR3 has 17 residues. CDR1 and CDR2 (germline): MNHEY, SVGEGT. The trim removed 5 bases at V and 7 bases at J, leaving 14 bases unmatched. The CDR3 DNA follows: TGTGCCAGCAGTCTGCGACCGGGACAGGGGCGGTGGAACACCATATATTTT. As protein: CASSLRPGQGRWNTIYF.

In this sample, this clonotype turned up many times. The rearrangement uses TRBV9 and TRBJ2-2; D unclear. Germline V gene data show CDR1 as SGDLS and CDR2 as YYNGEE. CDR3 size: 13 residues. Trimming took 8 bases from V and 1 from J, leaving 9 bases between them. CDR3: CASTYGNTGELFF. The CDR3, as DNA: TGTGCCAGTACTTACGGGAACACCGGGGAGCTGTTTTTT.

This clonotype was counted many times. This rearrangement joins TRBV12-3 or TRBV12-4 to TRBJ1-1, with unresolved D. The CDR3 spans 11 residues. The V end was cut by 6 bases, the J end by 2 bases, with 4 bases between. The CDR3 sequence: CASRVNTEAFF. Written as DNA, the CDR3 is TGTGCCAGCAGGGTAAACACTGAAGCTTTCTTT.

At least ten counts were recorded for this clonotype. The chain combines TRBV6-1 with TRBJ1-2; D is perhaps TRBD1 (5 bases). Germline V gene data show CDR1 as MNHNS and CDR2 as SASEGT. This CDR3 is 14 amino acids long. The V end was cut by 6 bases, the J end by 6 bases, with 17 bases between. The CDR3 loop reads CASSLRGYSDGYTF. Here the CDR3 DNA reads TGTGCCAGCAGCCTGAGGGGTTATTCGGATGGCTACACCTTC.

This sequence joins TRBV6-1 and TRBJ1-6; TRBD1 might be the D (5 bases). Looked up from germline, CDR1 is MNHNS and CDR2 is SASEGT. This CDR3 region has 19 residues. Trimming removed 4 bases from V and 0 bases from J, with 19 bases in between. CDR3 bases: TGTGCCAGCAGTGGGGGCCTTGGAGCCCGATACTCCTATAATTCACCCCTCCACTTT. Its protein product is CASSGGLGARYSYNSPLHF.

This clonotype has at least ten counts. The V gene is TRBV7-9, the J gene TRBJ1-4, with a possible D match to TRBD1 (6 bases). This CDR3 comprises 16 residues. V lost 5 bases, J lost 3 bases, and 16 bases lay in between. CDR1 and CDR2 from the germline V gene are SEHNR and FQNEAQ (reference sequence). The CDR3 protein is CASSRRRGAANEKLFF. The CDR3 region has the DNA TGTGCCAGCAGCCGCAGACGGGGGGCGGCTAATGAAAAACTGTTTTTT.

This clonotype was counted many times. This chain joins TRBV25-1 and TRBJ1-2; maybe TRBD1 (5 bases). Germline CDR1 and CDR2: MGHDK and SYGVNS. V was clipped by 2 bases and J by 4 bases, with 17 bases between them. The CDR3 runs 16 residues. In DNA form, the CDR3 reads TGTGCCAGCAGTGAAAACCGGGCAGCGGGACTCTATGGCTACACCTTC. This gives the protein CASSENRAAGLYGYTF.

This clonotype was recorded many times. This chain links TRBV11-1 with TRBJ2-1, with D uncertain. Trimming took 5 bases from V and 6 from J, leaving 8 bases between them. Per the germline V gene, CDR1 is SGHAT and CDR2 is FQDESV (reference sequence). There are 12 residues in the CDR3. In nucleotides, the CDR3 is TGTGCCAGCAGCCCGTCGGGCAATGAGCAGTTCTTC. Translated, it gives CASSPSGNEQFF.

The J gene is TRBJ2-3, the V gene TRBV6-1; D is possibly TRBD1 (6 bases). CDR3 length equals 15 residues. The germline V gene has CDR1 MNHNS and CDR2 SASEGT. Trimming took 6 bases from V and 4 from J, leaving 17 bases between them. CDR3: CASSPGGQVADTQYF. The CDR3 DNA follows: TGTGCCAGCAGCCCTGGGGGCCAGGTGGCAGATACGCAGTATTTT.

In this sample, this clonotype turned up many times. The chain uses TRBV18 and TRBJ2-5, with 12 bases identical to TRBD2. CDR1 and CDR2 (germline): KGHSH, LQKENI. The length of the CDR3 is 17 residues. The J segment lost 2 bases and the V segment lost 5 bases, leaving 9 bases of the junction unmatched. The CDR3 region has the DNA TGTGCCAGCTCATCAGGACTAGCGGGGCCTCAACAAGAGACCCAGTACTTC. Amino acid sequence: CASSSGLAGPQQETQYF. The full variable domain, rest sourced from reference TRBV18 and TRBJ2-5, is NAGVMQNPRHLVRRRGQEARLRCSPMKGHSHVYWYRQLPEEGLKFMVYLQKENIIDESGMPKERFSAEFPKEGPSILRIQQVVRGDSAAYFCASSSGLAGPQQETQYFGPGTRLLVL.

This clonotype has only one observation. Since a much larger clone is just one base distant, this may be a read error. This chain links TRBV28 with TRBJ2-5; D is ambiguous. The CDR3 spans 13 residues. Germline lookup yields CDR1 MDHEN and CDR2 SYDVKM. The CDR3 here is CASSLRQVETRYF. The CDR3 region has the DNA TGTGCCAGCAGTTTGCGGCAGGTAGAGACCCGGTACTTC.

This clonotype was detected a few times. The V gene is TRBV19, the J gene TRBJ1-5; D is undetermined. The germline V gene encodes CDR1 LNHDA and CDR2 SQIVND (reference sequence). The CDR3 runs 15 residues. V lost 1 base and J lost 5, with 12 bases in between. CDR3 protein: CASSIAGIRHQPQHF. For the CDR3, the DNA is TGTGCCAGTAGTATAGCGGGGATTCGGCATCAGCCCCAGCATTTT. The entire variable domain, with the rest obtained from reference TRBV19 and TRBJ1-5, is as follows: DGGITQSPKYLFRKEGQNVTLSCEQNLNHDAMYWYRQDPGQGLRLIYYSQIVNDFQKGDIAEGYSVSREKKESFPLTVTSAQKNPTAFYLCASSIAGIRHQPQHFGDGTRLSIL.

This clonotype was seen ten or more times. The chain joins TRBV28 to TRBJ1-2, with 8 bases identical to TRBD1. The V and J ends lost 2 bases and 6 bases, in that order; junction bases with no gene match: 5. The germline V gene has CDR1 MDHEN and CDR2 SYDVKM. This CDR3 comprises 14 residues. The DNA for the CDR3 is TGTGCCAGCAGTTTAGAGACAGGGGCAGATGGCTACACCTTC. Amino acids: CASSLETGADGYTF.

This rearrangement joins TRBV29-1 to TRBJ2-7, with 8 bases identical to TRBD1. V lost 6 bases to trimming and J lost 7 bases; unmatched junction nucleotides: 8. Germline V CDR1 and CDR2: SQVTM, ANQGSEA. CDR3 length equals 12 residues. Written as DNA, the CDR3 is TGCAGCGTCGACAGGGGCGGTGATGAGCAGTACTTC. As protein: CSVDRGGDEQYF.

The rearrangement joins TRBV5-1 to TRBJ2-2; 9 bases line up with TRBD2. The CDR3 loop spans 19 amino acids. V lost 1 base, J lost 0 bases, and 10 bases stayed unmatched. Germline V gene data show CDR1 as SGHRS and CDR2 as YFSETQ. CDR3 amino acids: CASSLLGPAGGTNTGELFF. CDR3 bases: TGCGCCAGCAGCTTGCTCGGTCCCGCGGGAGGGACGAACACCGGGGAGCTGTTTTTT.

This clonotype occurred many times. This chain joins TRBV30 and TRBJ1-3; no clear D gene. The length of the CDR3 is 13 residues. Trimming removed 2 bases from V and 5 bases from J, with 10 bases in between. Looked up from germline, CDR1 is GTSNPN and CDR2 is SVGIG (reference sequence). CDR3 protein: CAWSSDRRNTIYF. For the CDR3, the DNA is TGTGCCTGGAGTAGTGATAGGAGAAACACCATATATTTT.

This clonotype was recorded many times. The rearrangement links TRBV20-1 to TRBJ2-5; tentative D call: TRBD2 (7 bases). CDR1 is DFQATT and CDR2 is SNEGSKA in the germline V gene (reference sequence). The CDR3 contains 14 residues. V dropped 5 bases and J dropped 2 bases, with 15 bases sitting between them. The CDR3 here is CSAPLGGLQETQYF. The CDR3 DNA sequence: TGCAGTGCTCCCCTGGGGGGGCTACAAGAGACCCAGTACTTC.